This note documents a single T cell receptor (beta chain) sequence. The data were obtained in a study of blood T cell repertoires in COVID-19. Profiled with immunoSEQ multiplex PCR; TCRdb holds only in-frame clones, not every one. Altogether around 380,000 clones are present, more than 75% being singletons, with the ten largest covering roughly 1.4%. The CDR3 is made up of 13 amino acids. Germline CDR1 reads MGHDK; CDR2 reads SYGVNS. The junction had 4 bases not matched to a gene; V was cut back by 1 base and J by 8 bases. The TCR comes from a man aged 30 to 39 who had recovered from COVID-19. Sequenced material: PBMCs or T cells enriched from blood (not recorded which). V usage is TRBV25-1 and J usage is TRBJ1-2; 7 nucleotides line up with TRBD1. The CDR3 bases are TGTGCCAGCAGTGAATTCGGGACAGAGGGCTACACCTTC. This encodes CASSEFGTEGYTF.